This T cell receptor (beta chain) was captured by sequencing in a study of T cells in Graves' hyperthyroidism and ophthalmopathy. Findings and caveats of the study: Ophthalmopathy got predicted by the model a median about 6.5 months before its onset.

Researchers took RNA transcripts and amplified the TCR beta CDR3 regions from them. The primer set for the first-round RT-PCR of the TCR CDR3 was HTBI. TCRdb independently ran MiXCR on the multiplex PCR reads; one entry per CDR3 protein. The table has fewer than 450,000 distinct CDR3 sequences, approximately 18% seen once. The study enrolled patients aged 18 to 65 with newly diagnosed hyperthyroidism of under 2 months' duration. Each diagnosis drew on symptoms, thyroxine, TRAb, thyroid ultrasound and orbital computed tomography findings. It was at first hyperthyroidism diagnosis, before any ophthalmopathy symptoms, that the blood sample was taken. This clonotype appeared a few times. Its target is not known. V lost 5 bases to trimming and J lost 6 bases; unmatched junction nucleotides: 16. The CDR3 sequence is 18 residues long.

This chain links TRBV12-3 or TRBV12-4 with TRBJ2-3; TRBD2 matches at 11 bases. The TCR was taken from a woman in her twenties or thirties with Graves' hyperthyroidism that later progressed to Graves' ophthalmopathy. The sample taken for sequencing was blood. As DNA, the CDR3 is TGTGCCAGCAGTCCGGCCGAGGTAGCGGGAGGGCTCGCTGATACGCAGTATTTT. Its translation is CASSPAEVAGGLADTQYF.